The 14 T cell receptor beta chains below all came from one sample that was sequenced in a study of cytomegalovirus exposure and HLA in healthy donors. In the PCR, 60 Vbeta and 13 Jbeta primers were used. TCRdb's table, derived via immunoSEQ multiplex PCR, lists solely in-frame clones and lacks some. The sample holds 65,000 to 85,000 clones, more than 55% seen once. The sequenced material came from PBMCs. The receptors derive from a man aged 60 to 75 in good health and CMV-seropositive.

This chain uses TRBV10-3 with TRBJ2-1, with 14 bases identical to TRBD2. Trimming at V came to 6 bases and at J to 10 bases, leaving 5 bases not matched to a gene. Germline assignment: CDR1 ENHRY and CDR2 SYGVKD. The CDR3 contains 14 residues. DNA of the CDR3: TGTGCCATCAGCGGGACTAGCGGGAGAGAGGAGCAGTTCTTC. Encoded protein: CAISGTSGREEQFF.

The chain is built from TRBV25-1 and TRBJ1-4; D may be TRBD1 (6 bases). Germline CDR1 MGHDK, CDR2 SYGVNS. CDR3 size: 14 residues. V dropped 7 bases and J dropped 7 bases, with 16 bases sitting between them. CDR3 DNA: TGTGCCAGCACCCCCGGGACACCCTCTGAAAAACTGTTTTTT. Protein sequence: CASTPGTPSEKLFF.

Within the sample, this clone is medium-sized. The chain recombines TRBV28 with TRBJ1-6, with TRBD1 matching 9 bases. Germline V gene sequence: CDR1 MDHEN, CDR2 SYDVKM. The CDR3 extends over 13 amino acids. V was pared by 8 bases and J by 7 bases, with 3 bases of the junction left unmatched. The CDR3 protein is CASGDRENSPLHF. CDR3 coding DNA: TGTGCCAGCGGGGACAGGGAAAATTCACCCCTCCACTTT. Combining the CDR3 with reference TRBV28 and TRBJ1-6 gives the whole variable domain DVKVTQSSRYLVKRTGEKVFLECVQDMDHENMFWYRQDPGLGLRLIYFSYDVKMKEKGDIPEGYSVSREKKERFSLILESASTNQTSMYLCASGDRENSPLHFGNGTRLTVT.

The chain carries TRBV11-2 and TRBJ2-3; 14 bases are a match to TRBD2. The V and J ends lost 4 bases and 0 bases, in that order; junction bases with no gene match: 9. Looked up from germline, CDR1 is SGHAT and CDR2 is FQNNGV. The CDR3 is 19 amino acids. The CDR3 sequence is CASSYGTSGSAISTDTQYF. In nucleotides, the CDR3 is TGTGCCAGCAGCTACGGGACTAGCGGGAGCGCAATTAGCACAGATACGCAGTATTTT.

The gene calls are TRBV19 and TRBJ2-5; a weak D match, TRBD2 (7 bases). Germline values: CDR1 LNHDA, CDR2 SQIVND (reference sequence). The CDR3 is 16 amino acids. With 4 bases removed from V and 5 bases from J, the gap between germline ends came to 20 bases. The CDR3 nucleotides are TGTGCCAGTAGTAAAGGGAACGGGGGGCTGGGGGAGACCCAGTACTTC. This translates into CASSKGNGGLGETQYF. The full variable domain, its missing parts supplied by reference TRBV19 and TRBJ2-5, is DGGITQSPKYLFRKEGQNVTLSCEQNLNHDAMYWYRQDPGQGLRLIYYSQIVNDFQKGDIAEGYSVSREKKESFPLTVTSAQKNPTAFYLCASSKGNGGLGETQYFGPGTRLLVL.

CDR3 sequence (DNA): TGCGCCAGCAGTGAGAGAGGGCTAGCGGTGTCCTACAATGAGCAGTTCTTC. This sequence encodes CASSERGLAVSYNEQFF. The chain recombines TRBV10-2 with TRBJ2-1; 7 bases are a match to TRBD2. The CDR3 is 17 residues long. Trimming cost V 2 bases and J 1 base; bases outside gene matches: 8. Germline lookup yields CDR1 WSHSY and CDR2 SAAADI.

The rearrangement links TRBV4-1 to TRBJ2-5; possible D gene TRBD2, 6 bases. Trimming cost V 0 bases and J 1 base, with 9 bases left between them. There are 15 residues in the CDR3. Germline loops: CDR1 MGHRA, CDR2 YSYEKL. The DNA of the CDR3 is TGCGCCAGCAGCCAAGATTGGACTACCCAAGAGACCCAGTACTTC. Translated: CASSQDWTTQETQYF.

This clone was observed a few times. The rearrangement uses TRBV7-9 and TRBJ2-7, with 9 bases fitting TRBD2. CDR1 and CDR2 from the germline V gene are SEHNR and FQNEAQ (reference sequence). V lost 5 bases to trimming and J lost 3 bases; unmatched junction nucleotides: 20. This CDR3 comprises 19 residues. In nucleotides, the CDR3 is TGTGCCAGCAGCCCACGGGTAGCGGGAGAGGGCAGGGCTCACTACGAGCAGTACTTC. This sequence encodes CASSPRVAGEGRAHYEQYF.

This clone was recorded only once. The chain is built from TRBV14 and TRBJ2-7, with 7 positions matching TRBD1. The germline V gene encodes CDR1 SGHDN and CDR2 FVKESK. With V trimmed by 4 bases and J by 4 bases, 13 bases remained unmatched. The CDR3 is made up of 16 amino acids. The CDR3 DNA is TGTGCCAGCAGCCCCCCTTACGGGACAGCTGGGTACGAGCAGTACTTC. Translated, it gives CASSPPYGTAGYEQYF.

The chain carries TRBV14 and TRBJ2-1, with TRBD2 matching 10 bases. This CDR3 has 15 residues. The germline gives CDR1 SGHDN, CDR2 FVKESK. V shed 0 bases and J 10 bases; nucleotides not matched to a gene: 6. The CDR3 sequence is CASSQDLAGAREQFF. CDR3 coding DNA: TGTGCCAGCAGCCAAGACCTAGCGGGAGCGAGGGAGCAGTTCTTC. Drawing the rest from reference TRBV14 and TRBJ2-1, the complete variable domain is EAGVTQFPSHSVIEKGQTVTLRCDPISGHDNLYWYRRVMGKEIKFLLHFVKESKQDESGMPNNRFLAERTGGTYSTLKVQPAELEDSGVYFCASSQDLAGAREQFFGPGTRLTVL.

The chain joins TRBV6-5 to TRBJ1-2; tentatively, D is TRBD1 (6 bases). Germline CDR1 is MNHEY and CDR2 is SVGAGI. Trimming removed 4 bases from V and 7 bases from J, with 13 bases in between. The CDR3 is 13 amino acids. The CDR3 reads CASSLGGFRGYTF. The CDR3 DNA reads as TGTGCCAGCAGTTTAGGGGGATTTCGTGGCTACACCTTC.

Concerning this clone itself: A junction end diverges from the germline sequence, so it may reflect a read error. This chain uses TRBV7-9 with TRBJ2-7; D is unclear. The CDR3 totals 12 residues. In germline, CDR1 is SEHNR, CDR2 FQNEAQ (reference sequence). As DNA, the CDR3 is TGTTCCAGCAGCTTAGGTAATTACGAGCAGTACTTC. It is translated as CSSSLGNYEQYF. The full variable domain, completed using reference TRBV7-9 and TRBJ2-7, is DTGVSQNPRHKITKRGQNVTFRCDPISEHNRLYWYRQTLGQGPEFLTYFQNEAQLEKSRLLSDRFSAERPKGSFSTLEIQRTEQGDSAMYLCSSSLGNYEQYFGPGTRLTVT.

This clone was detected a few times. This rearrangement joins TRBV7-9 to TRBJ2-5; D is undetermined. V lost 1 base and J lost 1, with 7 bases in between. Germline V gives CDR1 SEHNR, CDR2 FQNEAQ (reference sequence). The length of the CDR3 is 14 residues. The CDR3 coding sequence is TGTGCCAGCAGCTTAGTCGAGATCCAAGAGACCCAGTACTTC. The encoded protein is CASSLVEIQETQYF.

This chain links TRBV7-9 with TRBJ2-2, with 8 nucleotides matching TRBD2. Germline V gene lookup returns CDR1 SEHNR and CDR2 FQNEAQ (reference sequence). The CDR3 sequence is 15 residues long. V gave up 2 bases and J gave up 1 base; unmatched junction bases: 0. CDR3: CASSLSGRNTGELFF. As DNA, the CDR3 is TGTGCCAGCAGCTTAAGCGGGAGGAACACCGGGGAGCTGTTTTTT. The complete variable domain, with remaining parts taken from reference TRBV7-9 and TRBJ2-2, reads DTGVSQNPRHKITKRGQNVTFRCDPISEHNRLYWYRQTLGQGPEFLTYFQNEAQLEKSRLLSDRFSAERPKGSFSTLEIQRTEQGDSAMYLCASSLSGRNTGELFFGEGSRLTVL.